This TCR beta chain is from a study of T cells after yellow fever vaccination. Study-level findings and limits: Although most clonotypes did not, a small share appeared in both CD4 and CD8 compartments. Abundant clonotypes from the bulk population could get into FACS-sorted repertoires as contaminants.

A remark on this clonotype: Its antigen is undetermined.

TCRdb reprocessed the 5' RACE reads with MiXCR, giving one entry per CDR3 protein. The sample yields some 550,000 distinct CDR3 sequences, 15% to 20% seen once. J lost 2 bases, V lost 8 bases, and 7 bases had no gene match. This CDR3 contains 13 residues. The germline V gene has CDR1 SQVTM and CDR2 ANQGSEA. This clonotype originated in a young man who received the YFV17D yellow fever vaccine. Sequencing was performed on PBMCs, taken 15 days after the yellow fever booster vaccination. The J gene is TRBJ2-3, the V gene TRBV29-1; 7 nucleotides line up with TRBD1. This CDR3 reads CSSKGANTDTQYF. DNA for the CDR3: TGCAGCTCGAAGGGGGCGAACACAGATACGCAGTATTTT.